These 5 T cell receptor beta chains were all obtained from the same sample, sequenced in a study of blood T cell repertoires in COVID-19. The data were produced by immunoSEQ multiplex PCR, yet TCRdb's version contains in-frame clones alone and is incomplete. The sample has some 270,000 clones, approximately 85% seen once. Material: PBMCs or T cells enriched from blood (not recorded which). These receptor sequences come from a woman in her forties or fifties who had been exposed to COVID-19.

The gene calls are TRBV18 and TRBJ2-2; 9 bases agree with TRBD2. V shed 7 bases and J 2 bases; nucleotides not matched to a gene: 8. Looked up from germline, CDR1 is KGHSH and CDR2 is LQKENI. This CDR3 has 16 residues. CDR3 sequence (DNA): TGTGCCAGCTTGCCTTCTAGCGGGGCTAACACCGGGGAGCTGTTTTTT. This encodes CASLPSSGANTGELFF.

This sequence joins TRBV7-6 and TRBJ1-1; TRBD1 might be the D (6 bases). The germline V and J ends were trimmed by 5 bases and 1 base, with 14 bases remaining between them. CDR3 length: 15 amino acids. The germline gives CDR1 SGHVS, CDR2 FNYEAQ. CDR3 protein: CASSIWDTTNTEAFF. The CDR3 DNA reads TGTGCCAGCAGCATCTGGGACACGACGAACACTGAAGCTTTCTTT.

The chain carries TRBV4-3 and TRBJ1-2, with D unresolved. Germline V lookup: CDR1 LGHNA, CDR2 YSLEER. Trimming left V 0 bases short and J 0 bases short, with 8 bases between. CDR3 size: 15 residues. This CDR3 reads CASSQDVSANYGYTF. The CDR3 DNA reads TGCGCCAGCAGCCAAGATGTATCGGCTAACTATGGCTACACCTTC.

The gene calls are TRBV29-1 and TRBJ1-1; 9 positions match TRBD1. The CDR3 totals 13 residues. V lost 7 bases, J lost 5 bases, and 8 bases stayed unmatched. Germline V gives CDR1 SQVTM, CDR2 ANQGSEA. The CDR3 DNA is TGCAGCGCCTACAGGGGGCGCGGGACTGAAGCTTTCTTT. Translated, it gives CSAYRGRGTEAFF.

This chain connects TRBV18 to TRBJ1-1; 7 bases agree with TRBD1. Trimming removed 5 bases from V and 0 bases from J; junction bases left unmatched: 3. Germline-derived CDR1 and CDR2 are KGHSH and LQKENI. This CDR3 region has 14 residues. CDR3 nucleotides: TGTGCCAGCTCATCGACAGGGATGAACACTGAAGCTTTCTTT. This translates into CASSSTGMNTEAFF.